One sample yielded the 6 T cell receptor beta chains listed below, sequenced in a study of cytomegalovirus exposure and HLA in healthy donors (dated by TCRdb to 2015 to 2018). The library was obtained by the immunoSEQ multiplex PCR assay. A mixture of 60 forward primers for TCR Vbeta segments and 13 reverse primers for TCR Jbeta segments was used in the multiplex PCR. Entries here come from immuneACCESS through TCRdb and include only in-frame sequences with V and J called. Some clones fail to appear in such tables; in the studies checked, an unresolved V gene covers under half of the shortfall, and the cause of the remainder is unknown. This sample holds about 170,000 clones; under 90% were observed only once. Less than 9% of the sample belongs to the ten largest clones. Sequencing was performed on PBMCs. The receptors were sampled from a man aged 25 to 40 in good health and CMV-seropositive.

The chain joins TRBV19 to TRBJ2-1; TRBD1 matches 11 bases. CDR1 is LNHDA and CDR2 is SQIVND in the germline V gene (reference sequence). The J segment lost 3 bases and the V segment lost 3 bases, leaving 4 bases of the junction unmatched. This CDR3 is 16 amino acids long. The chain's CDR3 is CASSIYGTGGYNEQFF. CDR3 DNA sequence: TGTGCCAGTAGTATCTACGGGACAGGGGGCTACAATGAGCAGTTCTTC.

V usage is TRBV14 and J usage is TRBJ2-5; TRBD1 matches at 8 bases. Near its end, the DNA agrees better with TRBJ2-7, so the J call may be wrong. CDR1 and CDR2 (germline): SGHDN, FVKESK. The CDR3 is made up of 16 amino acids. Here the CDR3 DNA reads TGTGCCAGCAGCTCCGTGGAGAACAGGGGGTACTACGAGCAGTACTTC. This translates into CASSSVENRGYYEQYF.

The chain links TRBV6-1 to TRBJ1-6; D is ambiguous. V lost 4 bases and J lost 7, with 14 bases in between. CDR3 size: 15 residues. Germline V gene sequence: CDR1 MNHNS, CDR2 SASEGT. The CDR3 sequence: CASSVASPGNSPLHF. In nucleotides, the CDR3 is TGTGCCAGCAGTGTCGCAAGCCCGGGGAATTCACCCCTCCACTTT.

V gene TRBV25-1 combines with J gene TRBJ2-7; 8 bases are shared with TRBD1. The germline CDR1 and CDR2 sequences are MGHDK and SYGVNS. The CDR3 is made up of 14 amino acids. J was trimmed by 4 bases and V by 7 bases; bases with no gene match: 9. CDR3 in amino acids: CASNAGQGKYEQYF. The CDR3 region has the DNA TGTGCCAGCAACGCCGGACAGGGTAAATACGAGCAGTACTTC.

This rearrangement joins TRBV14 to TRBJ1-1; perhaps TRBD1 as D (6 bases). With 6 bases removed from V and 7 bases from J, the gap between germline ends came to 12 bases. Germline V gives CDR1 SGHDN, CDR2 FVKESK. The CDR3 has 12 amino acids. CDR3 residues: CASSPNRVEAFF. The CDR3 DNA reads as TGTGCCAGCAGTCCCAACAGGGTTGAAGCTTTCTTT. Together with reference TRBV14 and TRBJ1-1, the CDR3 gives the full variable domain: EAGVTQFPSHSVIEKGQTVTLRCDPISGHDNLYWYRRVMGKEIKFLLHFVKESKQDESGMPNNRFLAERTGGTYSTLKVQPAELEDSGVYFCASSPNRVEAFFGQGTRLTVV.

The chain links TRBV25-1 to TRBJ1-1; a weak D match, TRBD1 (6 bases). CDR3 length equals 17 residues. Deletions cut 3 bases from V and 6 bases from J, with 23 bases between. Germline V gene lookup returns CDR1 MGHDK and CDR2 SYGVNS. CDR3 sequence: CASSDLTRQAGGPEAFF. The CDR3 nucleotides read TGTGCCAGCAGTGACTTAACCCGACAGGCCGGCGGCCCTGAAGCTTTCTTT.